This T cell receptor (beta chain) was obtained from a study of Graves' ophthalmopathy and Graves' hyperthyroidism. New diagnoses, under 2 months' duration, and ages 18 to 65 characterized the hyperthyroidism patients. As the template, RNA transcripts were used to amplify TCR beta CDR3 regions. The first round was an RT-PCR with HTBI primers, and the second round was a multiplex PCR. TCRdb reprocessed the multiplex PCR reads with MiXCR, giving one entry per CDR3 protein. The sample holds over a million distinct CDR3 sequences; 35% to 40% are singletons and the top ten take roughly 10%. Germline CDR1 MNHEY, CDR2 SVGEGT. CDR3 length: 12 residues. V shed 5 bases and J shed 11 bases, with 16 bases lying between them. There are a few counts of this clonotype.

The receptor was derived from an adult man with Graves' hyperthyroidism. Sample: peripheral blood or thyroid tissue (not recorded which). V gene TRBV6-2 or TRBV6-3 combines with J gene TRBJ2-7, with D unresolved. The CDR3 coding sequence is TGTGCCAGCAGTCCCGCCCGACGTACAAAGTACTTC. Protein: CASSPARRTKYF.